The rows below give T cell receptor beta chains drawn from one sample of a study of metastatic and nonmetastatic thyroid tumors. TCRdb reanalyzed the PCR reads via MiXCR. Here the sample spans approximately 37,000 clones, 15% being singletons. The sample was blood. The source is a male donor with papillary thyroid cancer or a benign thyroid nodule (not recorded which). Some clones in this sample may be carry-over from other donors' samples. Each CDR3 is given with its conserved first and last residue. Fields, in order: J gene, clone size, D gene, V gene, CDR3 DNA, CDR3 protein. The D gene is left open where the match is weak. Clone sizes are given selectively: once, few, many, or a class where the clone is expanded.

j_call: TRBJ2-3
clone_size: many
d_call: -
v_call: TRBV5-1
cdr3_nt: TGCGCCAGCAGCTTGCAAGGCACAGATACGCAGTATTTT
cdr3_aa: CASSLQGTDTQYF

j_call: TRBJ2-3
clone_size: many
d_call: TRBD2
v_call: TRBV7-7
cdr3_nt: TGTGCTAGCGCAACTAGCGCGACTAGCACAGATACGCAGTATTTT
cdr3_aa: CASATSATSTDTQYF

j_call: TRBJ1-1
clone_size: many
d_call: -
v_call: TRBV11-2
cdr3_nt: TGTGCCAGCAGCTCCACCTATGAAGCTTTCTTT
cdr3_aa: CASSSTYEAFF

j_call: TRBJ2-7
clone_size: many
d_call: TRBD2
v_call: TRBV30
cdr3_nt: TGTGCCTGGGGGGCAGGGACTAGCTTATTGATCTACGAGCAGTACTTC
cdr3_aa: CAWGAGTSLLIYEQYF

j_call: TRBJ2-5
clone_size: many
d_call: -
v_call: TRBV10-3
cdr3_nt: TGTGCCTCGGGAGAAGGAGAGACCCAGTACTTC
cdr3_aa: CASGEGETQYF

j_call: TRBJ2-1
clone_size: many
d_call: TRBD1
v_call: TRBV7-9
cdr3_nt: TGTGCCAGCAGCTTAGGGCCGGGACAGGGGAACAATGAGCAGTTCTTC
cdr3_aa: CASSLGPGQGNNEQFF

j_call: TRBJ1-2
clone_size: -
d_call: -
v_call: TRBV6-1
cdr3_nt: TGTGCCAGCAGTGAGACAGACTCCTATGGTTACACCTTC
cdr3_aa: CASSETDSYGYTF

j_call: TRBJ2-7
clone_size: many
d_call: TRBD1
v_call: TRBV28
cdr3_nt: TGTGCCAGCAGTTTATTGGGGACAGGAAGCTCCTACGAGCAGTACTTC
cdr3_aa: CASSLLGTGSSYEQYF

j_call: TRBJ2-2
clone_size: -
d_call: -
v_call: TRBV30
cdr3_nt: TGTGCCTGGAGTCGTAACACCGGGGAGCTGTTTTTT
cdr3_aa: CAWSRNTGELFF

j_call: TRBJ2-3
clone_size: many
d_call: TRBD1
v_call: TRBV24-1
cdr3_nt: TGTGCCACCAGTGATCCCACAGGGACAGGGGGGAATACGCAGTATTTT
cdr3_aa: CATSDPTGTGGNTQYF

j_call: TRBJ2-2
clone_size: few
d_call: -
v_call: TRBV6-6
cdr3_nt: TGTGCCAGCAGTTACTCGACTGGAGACACCGGGGAGCTGTTTTTT
cdr3_aa: CASSYSTGDTGELFF

j_call: TRBJ2-6
clone_size: many
d_call: -
v_call: TRBV11-1
cdr3_nt: TGTGCCAGCAGCTTAATGGGCGGGGTAGCGACTGGGGCCAACGTCCTGACTTTC
cdr3_aa: CASSLMGGVATGANVLTF

j_call: TRBJ2-7
clone_size: -
d_call: -
v_call: TRBV28
cdr3_nt: TGTGCGTTTCAGGGGAACCCCTACGAGCAGTACTTC
cdr3_aa: CAFQGNPYEQYF

j_call: TRBJ1-2
clone_size: many
d_call: TRBD1
v_call: TRBV10-3
cdr3_nt: TGTGCCATCAGTGACCGGGACAGCGCCCCCGATGGCTACACCTTC
cdr3_aa: CAISDRDSAPDGYTF

j_call: TRBJ2-7
clone_size: few
d_call: TRBD1
v_call: TRBV6-1
cdr3_nt: TGTGCCAGCAGTAAGGACAGGGCCAAATACGAGCAGTACTTC
cdr3_aa: CASSKDRAKYEQYF

j_call: TRBJ2-7
clone_size: -
d_call: -
v_call: TRBV25-1
cdr3_nt: TGTGCCAGCAAGGGGACAGCTAGCGGCACCCGGCTAAGGACAGTCCCCTACGAGCAGTACTTC
cdr3_aa: CASKGTASGTRLRTVPYEQYF

j_call: TRBJ2-7
clone_size: -
d_call: -
v_call: TRBV19
cdr3_nt: TGTGCCATTAGTATAATGGCCGAAACATACGAGCAGTACTTC
cdr3_aa: CAISIMAETYEQYF

j_call: TRBJ2-3
clone_size: many
d_call: TRBD2
v_call: TRBV4-3
cdr3_nt: TGCGCCAGCAGCCGCGAAAGCGGGGTTAGCACAGATACGCAGTATTTT
cdr3_aa: CASSRESGVSTDTQYF

j_call: TRBJ2-7
clone_size: -
d_call: TRBD2
v_call: TRBV5-1
cdr3_nt: TGCGCCAGCAGCATTAGCGGGAGCTACGAGCAGTACTTC
cdr3_aa: CASSISGSYEQYF

j_call: TRBJ1-1
clone_size: many
d_call: TRBD1
v_call: TRBV19
cdr3_nt: TGTGCCAGTACCCCGGACAGGATGAACACTGAAGCTTTCTTT
cdr3_aa: CASTPDRMNTEAFF

j_call: TRBJ2-3
clone_size: many
d_call: TRBD2
v_call: TRBV5-1
cdr3_nt: TGCGCCAGCAGCCGGGAGGGGGTCACAGATACGCAGTATTTT
cdr3_aa: CASSREGVTDTQYF

j_call: TRBJ2-1
clone_size: many
d_call: -
v_call: TRBV4-1
cdr3_nt: TGCGCCAGCAGCGGTGCGGGTATCTACAATGAGCAGTTCTTC
cdr3_aa: CASSGAGIYNEQFF

j_call: TRBJ2-1
clone_size: many
d_call: TRBD2
v_call: TRBV4-2
cdr3_nt: TGTGCCAGCAGCCAACGACTAGCGGGAGAGTCCTACAATGAGCAGTTCTTC
cdr3_aa: CASSQRLAGESYNEQFF

j_call: TRBJ2-2
clone_size: many
d_call: -
v_call: TRBV3-1
cdr3_nt: TGTGCCAGCAGCCAAGTCGGGAGCGGACCCGGGGAGCTGTTTTTT
cdr3_aa: CASSQVGSGPGELFF

j_call: TRBJ1-1
clone_size: many
d_call: -
v_call: TRBV19
cdr3_nt: TGTGCCAGTAGTATTTCCTTGAACACTGAAGCTTTCTTT
cdr3_aa: CASSISLNTEAFF

j_call: TRBJ1-2
clone_size: -
d_call: -
v_call: TRBV6-1
cdr3_nt: TGTGCCAGCAGCGAGCCGGTAGGGTATGGCTACACCTTC
cdr3_aa: CASSEPVGYGYTF

j_call: TRBJ2-5
clone_size: many
d_call: TRBD1
v_call: TRBV5-6
cdr3_nt: TGTGCCAGCAGCTTAGGGGACAGAGATTGGCCCCCGTACTTC
cdr3_aa: CASSLGDRDWPPYF

j_call: TRBJ2-7
clone_size: many
d_call: -
v_call: TRBV11-3
cdr3_nt: TGTGCCAGCAGCCATAGCTTACAGGGCCAACAGTACTTC
cdr3_aa: CASSHSLQGQQYF

j_call: TRBJ1-2
clone_size: many
d_call: -
v_call: TRBV12-3/TRBV12-4
cdr3_nt: TGTGCCAGCAGCTTTGGACAGTCCCGTGGCTACACCTTC
cdr3_aa: CASSFGQSRGYTF

j_call: TRBJ1-1
clone_size: many
d_call: -
v_call: TRBV5-8
cdr3_nt: TGTGCCAGCAGCTTCCCAAGGCTGGTTTCGAACACTGAAGCTTTCTTT
cdr3_aa: CASSFPRLVSNTEAFF

j_call: TRBJ1-1
clone_size: many
d_call: -
v_call: TRBV27
cdr3_nt: TGTGCCAGCAGTTTGGGGGAAGGTTGGAACACTGAAGCTTTCTTT
cdr3_aa: CASSLGEGWNTEAFF

j_call: TRBJ1-1
clone_size: many
d_call: -
v_call: TRBV5-8
cdr3_nt: TGTGCCAGCACCTGGGGGTCGCCGAACACTGAAGCTTTCTTT
cdr3_aa: CASTWGSPNTEAFF

j_call: TRBJ1-2
clone_size: many
d_call: -
v_call: TRBV28
cdr3_nt: TGTGCCAGCACTGGACAGATAGTTAACTATGGCTACACCTTC
cdr3_aa: CASTGQIVNYGYTF

j_call: TRBJ1-5
clone_size: -
d_call: -
v_call: TRBV4-1
cdr3_nt: TGCGCCAGCAGCCAACCTTGGGGTGCAGTCAATCAGCCCCAGCATTTT
cdr3_aa: CASSQPWGAVNQPQHF

j_call: TRBJ2-2
clone_size: many
d_call: -
v_call: TRBV5-6
cdr3_nt: TGTGCCAGCAGCTGGGGGCAGAACACCGGGGAGCTGTTTTTT
cdr3_aa: CASSWGQNTGELFF

j_call: TRBJ1-5
clone_size: many
d_call: -
v_call: TRBV19
cdr3_nt: TGTGCCAGTAGGCCCCTCCAGGGAGGGGATCAGCCCCAGCATTTT
cdr3_aa: CASRPLQGGDQPQHF

j_call: TRBJ1-1
clone_size: -
d_call: -
v_call: TRBV27
cdr3_nt: TGTGCCAGCAGTCGGGGAGTTGTCGTGACTTCGGGCACTGAAGCTTTCTTT
cdr3_aa: CASSRGVVVTSGTEAFF

j_call: TRBJ2-3
clone_size: few
d_call: TRBD1
v_call: TRBV29-1
cdr3_nt: TGCAGCGTATCTTCTGGACAGGGGTTCGATACGCAGTATTTT
cdr3_aa: CSVSSGQGFDTQYF

j_call: TRBJ1-2
clone_size: many
d_call: -
v_call: TRBV29-1
cdr3_nt: TGCAGCGTGGTTGAGGGAAACTATGGCTACACCTTC
cdr3_aa: CSVVEGNYGYTF